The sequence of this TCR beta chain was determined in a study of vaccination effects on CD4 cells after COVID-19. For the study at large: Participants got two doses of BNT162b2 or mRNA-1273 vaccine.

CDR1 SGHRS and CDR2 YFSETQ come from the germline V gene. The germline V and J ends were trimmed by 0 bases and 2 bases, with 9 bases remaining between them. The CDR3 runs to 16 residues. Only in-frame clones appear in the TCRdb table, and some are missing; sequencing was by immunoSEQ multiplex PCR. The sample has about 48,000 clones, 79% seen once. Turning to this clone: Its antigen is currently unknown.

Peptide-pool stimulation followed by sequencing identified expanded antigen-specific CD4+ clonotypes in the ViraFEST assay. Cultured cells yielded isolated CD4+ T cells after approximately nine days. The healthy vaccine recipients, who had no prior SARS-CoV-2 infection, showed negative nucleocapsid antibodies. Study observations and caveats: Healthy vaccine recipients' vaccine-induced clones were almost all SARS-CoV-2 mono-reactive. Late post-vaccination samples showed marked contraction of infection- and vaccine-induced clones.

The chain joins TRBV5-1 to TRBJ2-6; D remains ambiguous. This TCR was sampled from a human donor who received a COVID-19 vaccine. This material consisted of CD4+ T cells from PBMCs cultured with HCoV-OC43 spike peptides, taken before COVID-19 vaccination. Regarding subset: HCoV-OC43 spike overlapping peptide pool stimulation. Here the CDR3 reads CASSLVEDPGANVLTF. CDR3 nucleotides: TGCGCCAGCAGCTTGGTAGAGGATCCTGGGGCCAACGTCCTGACTTTC.